Below, 26 T cell receptor beta chains from the same sample are listed, as sequenced in a study of post-analysis software for immune sequencing data. These receptors' targets are unknown. Overall study findings and caveats: Roughly five TRBV segments appeared more often in patients than in controls, and TRBV5-6, TRBV5-1 and TRBV20-1 were among these.

Researchers reported that TCR beta cDNA libraries carried unique molecular identifiers. MiXCR, applied by TCRdb to the PCR reads, yields one record per CDR3 protein. The table includes some 690,000 distinct CDR3 sequences, roughly 27% detected once. Source material: blood. These receptors all come from a girl aged 10 to 17 with multiple sclerosis.

With regard to this clonotype: At one of its ends the junction is not consistent with the germline gene, which may arise from a read error. V and J are TRBV12-3 or TRBV12-4 and TRBJ2-1; D might be TRBD1 or TRBD2, each matching 6 bases. The length of the CDR3 is 15 residues. CDR3 in amino acids: CTSSLGGSSYNEQFF. Here the CDR3 DNA reads TGTACCAGCAGTTTGGGGGGCAGCTCCTACAATGAGCAGTTCTTC.

This clonotype was seen more than once but under ten times. In DNA, the CDR3 is TGTGCCAGCAGCCGTCTTTCACAGGAAGCCTACGAGCAGTACTTC. It encodes CASSRLSQEAYEQYF. This rearrangement joins TRBV7-2 to TRBJ2-7; possibly TRBD1 for D (5 bases). Looked up from germline, CDR1 is SGHTA and CDR2 is FQGNSA. The CDR3 runs 15 residues. Trimming cost V 5 bases and J 2 bases, with 16 bases left between them. Based on the CDR3 plus reference TRBV7-2 and TRBJ2-7, the full variable domain is GAGVSQSPSNKVTEKGKDVELRCDPISGHTALYWYRQSLGQGLEFLIYFQGNSAPDKSGLPSDRFSAERTGGSVSTLTIQRTQQEDSAVYLCASSRLSQEAYEQYFGPGTRLTVT.

The DNA of the CDR3 is TGTGCCAGCAGCGCACGCTGGCGGGACTCCGAGCAGTACTTC. Translation gives CASSARWRDSEQYF. This sequence joins TRBV3-1 and TRBJ2-7; the D gene is possibly TRBD2 (6 bases). The germline V and J ends were trimmed by 5 bases and 6 bases, with 17 bases remaining between them. CDR3 length: 14 amino acids. Per germline, CDR1 LGHDT and CDR2 YNNKEL (reference sequence).

This clonotype was seen a few times. The chain has TRBV15 and TRBJ1-2; no definite D call. Germline CDR1 LNHNV, CDR2 YYDKDF (reference sequence). Trimming left V 0 bases short and J 4 bases short, with 9 bases between. The CDR3 contains 14 residues. The CDR3 coding sequence is TGTGCCACCAGCAGAGATTCGGGTTTCTATGGCTACACCTTC. This translates into CATSRDSGFYGYTF.

The table lists this clonotype with a few counts. The chain is built from TRBV5-1 and TRBJ1-1; D remains ambiguous. The CDR3 runs to 15 residues. Germline V CDR1 and CDR2: SGHRS, YFSETQ. V gave up 1 base and J gave up 4 bases, with 14 bases separating them. The CDR3 is CASSLNSITGTEAFF. The CDR3 DNA reads TGCGCCAGCAGCTTGAACTCCATTACGGGCACTGAAGCTTTCTTT.

The chain couples TRBV7-9 to TRBJ1-2; D is possibly TRBD1 (5 bases). There are 14 residues in the CDR3. Trimming removed 1 base from V and 6 bases from J, with 12 bases in between. Germline lookup yields CDR1 SEHNR and CDR2 FQNEAQ (reference sequence). The DNA for the CDR3 is TGTGCCAGCAGCTTAGACCGGGGACTTGATGGCTACACCTTC. Translation: CASSLDRGLDGYTF.

This clonotype was seen more than once but under ten times. V usage is TRBV20-1 and J usage is TRBJ2-1; 10 positions match TRBD2. V shed 4 bases and J 5 bases; nucleotides not matched to a gene: 5. CDR3 size: 14 residues. In germline, CDR1 is DFQATT, CDR2 SNEGSKA (reference sequence). CDR3 bases: TGCAGTGCTATTCGGACTAGCGGACACAATGAGCAGTTCTTC. The encoded protein is CSAIRTSGHNEQFF.

For this clonotype: A read error may account for a junction end that differs from germline. In DNA, the CDR3 is TGTGCCAGCAGTCTATGGGACAGTGCAACTAATGAAAAACTGTTTTTT. This translates into CASSLWDSATNEKLFF. The chain combines TRBV28 with TRBJ1-4, with 7 bases lining up with TRBD1. CDR3 length equals 16 residues. Germline-derived CDR1 and CDR2 are MDHEN and SYDVKM.

V usage is TRBV10-3 and J usage is TRBJ2-7; tentatively, D is TRBD1 (6 bases). CDR3 length: 16 residues. The germline CDR1 and CDR2 sequences are ENHRY and SYGVKD. Trimming shortened V by 2 bases and J by 4 bases, and 18 bases separated the two germline ends. CDR3 region: CAISEGKGVIGYEQYF. CDR3 in DNA: TGTGCCATCAGTGAGGGCAAGGGGGTGATCGGGTACGAGCAGTACTTC.

A few counts support this clonotype. The genes are TRBV5-6 and TRBJ2-3; 7 nucleotides align to TRBD2. Germline values: CDR1 SGHDT, CDR2 YYEEEE. J lost 3 bases, V lost 1 base, and 8 bases had no gene match. The CDR3 contains 16 residues. The CDR3 loop reads CASSLLPSGGTDTQYF. The CDR3, as DNA: TGTGCCAGCAGCTTGCTGCCTAGCGGTGGGACAGATACGCAGTATTTT.

This sequence joins TRBV28 and TRBJ2-3; D may match TRBD1 or TRBD2 (5 bases each). Germline-derived CDR1 and CDR2 are MDHEN and SYDVKM. V lost 6 bases and J lost 10, with 17 bases in between. This CDR3 is built from 13 residues. The CDR3 loop reads CASRDSEKGSQYF. In DNA form, the CDR3 reads TGTGCCAGCAGGGATAGCGAAAAGGGGTCGCAGTATTTT. Using reference TRBV28 and TRBJ2-3 for the parts outside the CDR3, the full variable domain is DVKVTQSSRYLVKRTGEKVFLECVQDMDHENMFWYRQDPGLGLRLIYFSYDVKMKEKGDIPEGYSVSREKKERFSLILESASTNQTSMYLCASRDSEKGSQYFGPGTRLTVL.

The V and J genes are TRBV20-1 and TRBJ1-4; 9 nucleotides align to TRBD1. Germline lookup yields CDR1 DFQATT and CDR2 SNEGSKA (reference sequence). Unmatched junction bases numbered 9, after V lost 3 bases and J lost 7 bases. The CDR3 has 15 amino acids. CDR3 in DNA: TGCAGTGCTAGTAAAACAGGGGGCCGAGGTGAAAAACTGTTTTTT. Translating it yields CSASKTGGRGEKLFF.

The V and J genes are TRBV27 and TRBJ2-1; 7 bases agree with TRBD2. The J segment lost 5 bases and the V segment lost 1 base, leaving 8 bases of the junction unmatched. The CDR3 is 16 residues long. CDR1 and CDR2 (germline): MNHEY, SMNVEV (reference sequence). For the CDR3, the DNA is TGTGCCAGCAGTTTATGGGGCGGGGGAGGGAACAATGAGCAGTTCTTC. This codes for CASSLWGGGGNNEQFF.

This clonotype came up a few times. This chain joins TRBV28 and TRBJ2-1, with D uncertain. The CDR3 runs to 11 residues. Trimming left V 3 bases short and J 16 bases short, with 13 bases between. From germline, CDR1 is MDHEN and CDR2 SYDVKM. The CDR3 here is CASSLDGSHFF. The CDR3 bases are TGTGCCAGCAGTTTGGACGGATCTCATTTCTTC.

A remark on this clonotype: In this CDR3 the conserved last residue, phenylalanine or tryptophan, is missing, so a read error is likely. The rearrangement joins TRBV9 to TRBJ2-5; TRBD1 is a possible D gene (6 bases). The V end lost 0 bases, the J end lost 5 bases, and 17 bases lay between the germline ends. Germline CDR1 is SGDLS and CDR2 is YYNGEE. CDR3 size: 16 residues. The CDR3: CASSVGSTPRGETQYC. The DNA of the CDR3 is TGTGCCAGCAGCGTAGGTTCGACACCTAGGGGGGAGACCCAGTACTGC.

This clonotype came up a few times. The chain recombines TRBV9 with TRBJ1-1, with TRBD1 as a possible D gene (5 bases). The CDR3 extends over 15 amino acids. V was pared by 3 bases and J by 4 bases, with 16 bases between. Germline V gene sequence: CDR1 SGDLS, CDR2 YYNGEE. The CDR3 spells CASSAAGTDTTEAFF. The CDR3 region has the DNA TGTGCCAGCAGCGCCGCCGGGACCGATACCACTGAAGCTTTCTTT. The variable domain in full, with the rest retrieved from reference TRBV9 and TRBJ1-1, is DSGVTQTPKHLITATGQRVTLRCSPRSGDLSVYWYQQSLDQGLQFLIQYYNGEERAKGNILERFSAQQFPDLHSELNLSSLELGDSALYFCASSAAGTDTTEAFFGQGTRLTVV.

The DNA for the CDR3 is TGTGCCAGCAGCCTCGATGGGAACACAGATACGCAGTATTTT. It translates to CASSLDGNTDTQYF. The rearrangement links TRBV7-2 to TRBJ2-3; D is undetermined. The CDR3 is 14 residues long. CDR1 SGHTA and CDR2 FQGNSA come from the germline V gene. The germline V and J ends were trimmed by 5 bases and 2 bases, with 11 bases remaining between them. Variable domain in full (rest from reference TRBV7-2 and TRBJ2-3): GAGVSQSPSNKVTEKGKDVELRCDPISGHTALYWYRQSLGQGLEFLIYFQGNSAPDKSGLPSDRFSAERTGGSVSTLTIQRTQQEDSAVYLCASSLDGNTDTQYFGPGTRLTVL.

The chain uses TRBV5-5 and TRBJ2-5; D may be TRBD2 (5 bases). The J call may be wrong; the DNA end is better matched by TRBJ2-7. In germline, CDR1 is SGHKS, CDR2 YYEKEE (reference sequence). The CDR3 loop spans 15 amino acids. CDR3 residues: CASSPPGRGFCEQYF. CDR3 nucleotides: TGTGCCAGCAGCCCACCAGGTCGGGGATTCTGCGAGCAGTACTTC.

This clonotype came up many times. The V call is TRBV7-2, the J call TRBJ2-5, with 8 nucleotides matching TRBD1. V gave up 6 bases and J gave up 2 bases; unmatched junction bases: 5. Germline V CDR1 and CDR2: SGHTA, FQGNSA. This CDR3 comprises 14 residues. CDR3 sequence (DNA): TGTGCCAGCAGTTCTAGGACAGGGCAAGAGACCCAGTACTTC. Translating it yields CASSSRTGQETQYF.

The chain recombines TRBV5-1 with TRBJ1-1; no firm D call. Between the trimmed V and J ends, which lost 4 bases and 1 base, there was a span of 8 bases. In germline, CDR1 is SGHRS, CDR2 YFSETQ. This CDR3 has 13 amino acids. The CDR3 sequence is CASSPATNTEAFF. CDR3 bases: TGCGCCAGCAGCCCAGCAACGAACACTGAAGCTTTCTTT.

V gene TRBV7-8 combines with J gene TRBJ2-1, with D perhaps being TRBD1 or TRBD2 (6 bases each). The CDR3 is 16 amino acids. Germline V gives CDR1 SGHVS, CDR2 FQNEAQ. Trimming removed 5 bases at V and 2 bases at J, with 16 bases between. The CDR3 sequence is CASSPRRDTTYNEQFF. Written as DNA, the CDR3 is TGTGCCAGCAGCCCGAGGCGGGACACAACCTACAATGAGCAGTTCTTC.

Concerning this clonotype: At one end, the junction sequence differs from germline, possibly due to a read error. The chain uses TRBV7-2 and TRBJ2-1; the D is unclear. The CDR3 covers 11 residues. Germline V CDR1 and CDR2: SGHTA, FQGNSA. CDR3 coding DNA: TGTGCCGGCAGCGCTAGGAATGAGCAGTTCTTC. Its translation: CAGSARNEQFF.

The chain uses TRBV5-1 and TRBJ1-2; 9 positions match TRBD1. The CDR3 runs to 14 residues. CDR1 and CDR2 from the germline V gene are SGHRS and YFSETQ. The trim removed 7 bases at V and 7 bases at J, leaving 11 bases unmatched. In DNA, the CDR3 is TGCGCCAGCGACCACGGACAGGGGACCGGTGGCTACACCTTC. As protein: CASDHGQGTGGYTF.

The chain links TRBV7-9 to TRBJ2-3; 8 nucleotides align to TRBD2. CDR1 is SEHNR, CDR2 FQNEAQ, per germline (reference sequence). With 1 base clipped from V and 4 bases from J, the junction kept 10 bases outside the gene matches. The CDR3 totals 17 residues. The CDR3: CASSLGIKRGTADTQYF. The CDR3 coding sequence is TGTGCCAGCAGCTTAGGCATCAAGCGGGGGACGGCAGATACGCAGTATTTT.

The chain uses TRBV29-1 and TRBJ1-2, with D perhaps matching TRBD1 (6 bases). Germline assignment: CDR1 SQVTM and CDR2 ANQGSEA. The germline V and J ends were trimmed by 3 bases and 5 bases, with 19 bases remaining between them. The CDR3 contains 15 residues. The CDR3 DNA reads TGCAGCGTTGAGTATCAGGGACAAAACACGTATGGCTACACCTTC. Translating it yields CSVEYQGQNTYGYTF.

Concerning this clonotype: A read error may explain this, as a much larger clone is one base away. The rearrangement links TRBV7-2 to TRBJ2-7; 9 bases match TRBD2. The CDR3 has 15 amino acids. Germline V gives CDR1 SGHTA, CDR2 FQGNSA. CDR3 loop: CASNLVRLAAYEQYF. CDR3 bases: TGTGCCAGCAACTTAGTACGACTAGCGGCATACGAGCAGTACTTC.